This entry lists 8 T cell receptor beta chains sequenced from one sample in a study of cytomegalovirus exposure and HLA in healthy donors. PCR employed 60 Vbeta and 13 Jbeta primers. This table comes from immunoSEQ multiplex PCR, and its TCRdb copy is limited to in-frame clones, with some not included. The sample consists of approximately 120,000 clones, approximately 71% of them appearing once. The sequenced material came from PBMCs. These receptors all come from a woman between 45 and 65 years old in good health and CMV-seronegative.

The rearrangement joins TRBV27 to TRBJ1-2; 9 bases agree with TRBD1. The CDR3 contains 14 residues. J lost 4 bases, V lost 2 bases, and 2 bases had no gene match. Germline lookup yields CDR1 MNHEY and CDR2 SMNVEV (reference sequence). CDR3 sequence: CASSLTGQGYGYTF. In nucleotides, the CDR3 is TGTGCCAGCAGTTTAACGGGACAGGGCTATGGCTACACCTTC.

A remark on this clone: One end of the junction is discordant with germline, which a read error may explain. The V gene is TRBV6-1, the J gene TRBJ2-1; 8 nucleotides align to TRBD2. This CDR3 is built from 15 residues. Germline V gene lookup returns CDR1 MNHNS and CDR2 SASEGT. CDR3 bases: TGTGCCAGCAGGGAAGGTAGCGGGGCTAACAATGAGCAGTTCTTC. Translating gives CASREGSGANNEQFF.

The chain's CDR3 is CASSEETVYGYTF. DNA of the CDR3: TGTGCCAGCAGTGAAGAGACAGTCTATGGCTACACCTTC. This sequence joins TRBV6-1 and TRBJ1-2, with D tentatively TRBD1 (5 bases). Between the trimmed V and J ends, which lost 1 base and 4 bases, there was a span of 7 bases. In germline, CDR1 is MNHNS, CDR2 SASEGT. The CDR3 is 13 residues long.

The V and J genes are TRBV5-4 and TRBJ2-7; D not certain. Between the trimmed V and J ends, which lost 4 bases and 6 bases, there was a span of 11 bases. CDR3 length equals 12 residues. CDR1 is SGHNT and CDR2 is YYREEE in the germline V gene (reference sequence). Written as DNA, the CDR3 is TGTGCCAGCAGCCGGTGGTTCGGCGAGCAGTACTTC. Encoded protein: CASSRWFGEQYF.

The rearrangement joins TRBV7-9 to TRBJ2-7; 9 bases are shared with TRBD1. The CDR3 covers 14 residues. CDR1 and CDR2 from the germline V gene are SEHNR and FQNEAQ (reference sequence). Losses at the gene ends were 5 bases for V and 4 bases for J; bases not matched to a gene: 6. The CDR3 loop is CASSRRQGVYEQYF. CDR3 in DNA: TGTGCCAGCAGCCGTCGACAGGGGGTTTACGAGCAGTACTTC.

The genes are TRBV30 and TRBJ1-3, with D possibly TRBD1 on 5 matching bases. Trimming took 2 bases from V and 1 from J, leaving 9 bases between them. CDR1 is GTSNPN, CDR2 SVGIG, per germline (reference sequence). The CDR3 is 14 residues long. This CDR3 reads CAWSRGLSGNTIYF. DNA for the CDR3: TGTGCCTGGAGTCGGGGGTTGTCTGGAAACACCATATATTTT.

Only one count was recorded for this clone. The genes are TRBV21-1 and TRBJ2-5; whether TRBD1, the table's D call, matches the DNA was not checked. TRBV21-1 is a pseudogene locus. The CDR3 has 16 residues. CDR3 sequence: CASSKNRGYGRETQYF. The CDR3 DNA reads TGTGCCAGCAGCAAAAACAGGGGCTATGGCCGAGAGACCCAGTACTTC.

The CDR3 loop reads CASTGTSGYEQYF. The CDR3 nucleotides are TGTGCCAGCACCGGGACTAGCGGCTACGAGCAGTACTTC. The gene calls are TRBV27 and TRBJ2-7; 11 bases are shared with TRBD2. This CDR3 has 13 residues. J was trimmed by 3 bases and V by 7 bases; bases with no gene match: 2. CDR1 MNHEY and CDR2 SMNVEV come from the germline V gene (reference sequence).